The sequence of this T cell receptor (beta chain) was determined in a study of CD8 T cells in Susac syndrome. Germline trimming cut 0 bases from V and 2 bases from J; bases unmatched to any gene: 7. Per germline, CDR1 SNHLY and CDR2 FYNNEI. This CDR3 region has 17 residues. Study-level points and caveats: The study recognized that the number of individuals in its TCR sequencing and HLA analysis was relatively small.

Roughly 0.45 to 1 ug RNA was reverse transcribed with random hexamers. TCRdb reanalysed the immunoSEQ multiplex PCR reads using MiXCR and keeps one entry per CDR3 protein. Here the sample spans around 200,000 distinct CDR3 sequences, 95% being singletons. About this clonotype: Its antigen is unidentified.

The material sequenced was CD4+ T cells from PBMCs. The chain couples TRBV2 to TRBJ2-3; 8 bases fit TRBD2. The receptor's source is a human donor with multiple sclerosis. CDR3 in DNA: TGTGCCAGCAGTGAAGCTCTCGCGGGGGGCTTCACAGATACGCAGTATTTT. It specifies CASSEALAGGFTDTQYF.